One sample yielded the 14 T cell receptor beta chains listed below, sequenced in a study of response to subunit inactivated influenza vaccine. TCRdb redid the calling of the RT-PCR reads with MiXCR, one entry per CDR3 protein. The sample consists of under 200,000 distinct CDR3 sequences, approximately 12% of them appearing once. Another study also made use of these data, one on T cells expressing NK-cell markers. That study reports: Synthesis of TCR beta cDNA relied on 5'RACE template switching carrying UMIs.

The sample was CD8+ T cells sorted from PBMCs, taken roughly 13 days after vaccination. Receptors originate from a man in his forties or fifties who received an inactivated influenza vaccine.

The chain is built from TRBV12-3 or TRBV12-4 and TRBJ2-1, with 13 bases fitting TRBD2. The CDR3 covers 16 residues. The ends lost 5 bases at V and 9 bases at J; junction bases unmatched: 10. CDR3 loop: CASSGILAGGRLEQFF. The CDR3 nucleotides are TGTGCCAGCAGTGGAATACTAGCGGGAGGGCGCCTTGAGCAGTTCTTC.

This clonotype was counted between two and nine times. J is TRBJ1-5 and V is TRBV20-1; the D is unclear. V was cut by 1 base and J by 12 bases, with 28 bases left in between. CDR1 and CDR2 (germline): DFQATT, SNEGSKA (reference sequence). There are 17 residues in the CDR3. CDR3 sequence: CSARVPTLAGTQLLQHF. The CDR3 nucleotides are TGCAGTGCTAGAGTGCCTACTCTCGCGGGCACACAACTTCTCCAGCATTTT.

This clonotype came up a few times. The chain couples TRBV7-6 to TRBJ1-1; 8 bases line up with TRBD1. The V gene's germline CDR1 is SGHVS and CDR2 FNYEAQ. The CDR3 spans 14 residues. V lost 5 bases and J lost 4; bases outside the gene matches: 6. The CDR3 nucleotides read TGTGCCAGCAGCCGCGGAGGGACAGGCACTGAAGCTTTCTTT. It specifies CASSRGGTGTEAFF.

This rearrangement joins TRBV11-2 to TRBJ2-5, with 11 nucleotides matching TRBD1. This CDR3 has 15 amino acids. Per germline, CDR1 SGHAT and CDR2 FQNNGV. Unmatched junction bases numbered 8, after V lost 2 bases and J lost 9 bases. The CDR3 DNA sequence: TGTGCCAGCAGCTTAAGGACAGGGGGCGGGAGGGCCCAGTACTTC. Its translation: CASSLRTGGGRAQYF. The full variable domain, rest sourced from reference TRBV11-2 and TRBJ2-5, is EAGVAQSPRYKIIEKRQSVAFWCNPISGHATLYWYQQILGQGPKLLIQFQNNGVVDDSQLPKDRFSAERLKGVDSTLKIQPAKLEDSAVYLCASSLRTGGGRAQYFGPGTRLLVL.

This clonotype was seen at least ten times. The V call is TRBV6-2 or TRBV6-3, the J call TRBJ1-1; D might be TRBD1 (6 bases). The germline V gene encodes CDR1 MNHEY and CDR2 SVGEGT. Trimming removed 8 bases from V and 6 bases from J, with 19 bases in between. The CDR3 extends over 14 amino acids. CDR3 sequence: CASWEVGQFAEAFF. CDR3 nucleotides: TGTGCCAGCTGGGAGGTGGGACAATTCGCTGAAGCTTTCTTT.

CDR3 bases: TGTGCCAGCAGTGAAAGGACTAGCGGGATCTACAATGAGCAGTTCTTC. Translating gives CASSERTSGIYNEQFF. The chain uses TRBV6-4 and TRBJ2-1; 12 positions match TRBD2. CDR3 size: 16 residues. With 3 bases clipped from V and 3 bases from J, the junction kept 3 bases outside the gene matches. The germline CDR1 and CDR2 sequences are MRHNA and SNTAGT.

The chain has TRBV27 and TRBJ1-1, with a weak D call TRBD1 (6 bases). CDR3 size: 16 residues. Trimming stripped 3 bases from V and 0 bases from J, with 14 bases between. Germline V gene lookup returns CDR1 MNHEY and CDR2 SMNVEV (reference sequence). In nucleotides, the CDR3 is TGTGCCAGCAGTTTTAGGGCAGGGGACCTGAACACTGAAGCTTTCTTT. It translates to CASSFRAGDLNTEAFF.

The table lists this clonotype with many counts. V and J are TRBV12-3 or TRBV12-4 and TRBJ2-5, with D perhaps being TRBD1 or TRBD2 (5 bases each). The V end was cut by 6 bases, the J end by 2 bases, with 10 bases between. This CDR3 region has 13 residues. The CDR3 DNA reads TGTGCCAGCAGCTCGGGACCGCAAGAGACCCAGTACTTC. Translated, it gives CASSSGPQETQYF.

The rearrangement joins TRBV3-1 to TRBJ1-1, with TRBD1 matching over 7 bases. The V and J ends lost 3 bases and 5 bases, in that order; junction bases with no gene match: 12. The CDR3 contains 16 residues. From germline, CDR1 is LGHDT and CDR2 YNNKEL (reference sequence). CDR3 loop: CASSQSGQSMWTEAFF. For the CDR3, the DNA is TGTGCCAGCAGCCAGTCGGGACAGAGTATGTGGACTGAAGCTTTCTTT.

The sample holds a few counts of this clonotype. The CDR3 protein is CASSEALGEKLFF. The CDR3 coding sequence is TGTGCCAGCAGCGAGGCCCTCGGGGAAAAACTGTTTTTT. The genes are TRBV7-3 and TRBJ1-4; D not resolved. The V and J ends lost 5 bases and 8 bases respectively, with 12 bases between them. CDR1 is SGHTA and CDR2 is FQGTGA in the germline V gene. The CDR3 is made up of 13 amino acids.

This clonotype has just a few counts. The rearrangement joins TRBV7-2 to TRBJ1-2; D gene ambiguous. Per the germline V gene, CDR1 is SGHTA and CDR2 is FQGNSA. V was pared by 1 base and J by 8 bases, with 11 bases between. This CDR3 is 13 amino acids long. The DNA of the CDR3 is TGTGCCAGCAGCTTAGGACGGGCGGCCGGCTACACCTTC. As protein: CASSLGRAAGYTF.

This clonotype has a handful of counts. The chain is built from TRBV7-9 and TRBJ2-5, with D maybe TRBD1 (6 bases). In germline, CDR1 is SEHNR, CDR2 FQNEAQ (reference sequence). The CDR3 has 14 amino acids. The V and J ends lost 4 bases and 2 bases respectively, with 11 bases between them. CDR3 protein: CASSSAQGQETQYF. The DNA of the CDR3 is TGTGCCAGCAGCTCGGCCCAGGGGCAAGAGACCCAGTACTTC.

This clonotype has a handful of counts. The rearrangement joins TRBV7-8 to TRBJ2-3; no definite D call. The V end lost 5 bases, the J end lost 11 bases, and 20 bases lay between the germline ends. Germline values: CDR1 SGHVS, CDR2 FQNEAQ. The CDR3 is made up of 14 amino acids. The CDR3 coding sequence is TGTGCCAGCAGCCCTTATGTGGGCGCAAACGGGCAGTATTTT. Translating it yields CASSPYVGANGQYF.

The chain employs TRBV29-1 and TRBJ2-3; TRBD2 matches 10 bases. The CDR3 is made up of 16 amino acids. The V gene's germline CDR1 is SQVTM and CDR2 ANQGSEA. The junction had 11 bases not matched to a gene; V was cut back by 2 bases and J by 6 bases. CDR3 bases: TGCAGCGTTGAAAGGCCTAGCGGGAGCGAGTTCGATACGCAGTATTTT. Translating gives CSVERPSGSEFDTQYF.